This is a list of T cell receptor beta chains from one sample in a study of shared clonotypes between healthy human individuals. Profiling relied on immunoSEQ multiplex PCR, and the TCRdb table lists in-frame clones only, not all of them. This sample carries about 2 million clones, approximately 95% of them seen once, and the ten largest clones take about 1.1%. The sequenced material came from naive CD8+ T cells sorted from blood. These receptor sequences come from a man aged 18 to 35 in good health. CDR3s include the opening cysteine and the closing phenylalanine or tryptophan. A D gene is named only where the DNA matches it firmly.

TRBV10-2	TRBJ1-3	.	TGCGCCAGCAGTGAGTCGAGACATTTCTCTGGAAACACCATATATTTT	CASSESRHFSGNTIYF
TRBV4-3	TRBJ2-3	TRBD2	TGCGCCAGCAGCCCAGGACTAGCGGCGGGGGATACGCAGTATTTT	CASSPGLAAGDTQYF
TRBV30	TRBJ2-2	.	TGTGCCTGGAGTGTACGGGAAGGGTTTAACACCGGGGAGCTGTTTTTT	CAWSVREGFNTGELFF
TRBV13	TRBJ1-4	.	TGTGCCAGCAGCTTAGGAGGGGTAGGTGAAAAACTGTTTTTT	CASSLGGVGEKLFF
TRBV9	TRBJ2-1	.	TGTGCCAGCAGCGAATACACAGGGACTGAGCAGTTCTTC	CASSEYTGTEQFF
TRBV7-9	TRBJ2-1	TRBD2	TGTGCCAGCAGCTCCCTAGCGGGAGGGCCGTTGGACAATGAGCAGTTCTTC	CASSSLAGGPLDNEQFF
TRBV4-3	TRBJ2-7	TRBD2	TGCGCCAGCAGCCAAGGGCTTAGCGGGATCTACGAGCAGTACTTC	CASSQGLSGIYEQYF
TRBV7-9	TRBJ2-5	TRBD1	TGTGCCAGCAGCGAAGGGACAGGGAAATTGTGGGAGACCCAGTACTTC	CASSEGTGKLWETQYF
TRBV7-8	TRBJ2-7	.	TGTGCCAGCAGCTTAGCGGGGGGTGGCGAGCAGTACTTC	CASSLAGGGEQYF
TRBV10-2	TRBJ2-3	TRBD2	TGCGCCAGCGCCGGACTAGCGGGAGGAGGGACAGATACGCAGTATTTT	CASAGLAGGGTDTQYF
TRBV7-8	TRBJ2-1	.	TGTGCCAGCAGCTTAGCGCTGGCGGCAGGGAATTGGGGGTTGGAGCAGTTCTTC	CASSLALAAGNWGLEQFF
TRBV19	TRBJ1-2	.	TGTGCCAGTAGTCACCCATCCGGGGGTAACTATGGCTACACCTTC	CASSHPSGGNYGYTF